This TCR beta chain was recorded in a study of blood T cell repertoires in COVID-19. For the study at large: Sources were T cells, B-cell-depleted T cells, or PBMCs; the material itself was cDNA or gDNA.

Germline V CDR1 and CDR2: DFQATT, SNEGSKA (reference sequence). The germline V and J ends were trimmed by 3 bases and 3 bases, with 8 bases remaining between them. The CDR3 covers 13 residues. Generated by immunoSEQ multiplex PCR, the TCRdb table keeps only in-frame clones and is missing some. The profile shows about 190,000 clones, 82% of them singletons. The material sequenced was peripheral blood. The TCR originated in a woman aged 55 to 70 with COVID-19, enrolled during active disease. V usage is TRBV20-1 and J usage is TRBJ1-4; D ambiguous. This CDR3 is CSASSGSNEKLFF. CDR3 bases: TGCAGTGCTAGTTCGGGATCTAATGAAAAACTGTTTTTT.